This TCR beta chain is from a study of breast tumors, draining lymph nodes, adjacent tissues. General study findings and limits: Compared with lymph nodes, tumors were less diverse; compared with nontumor tissue, more. Compared with basal-like, luminal-like tumors shared significantly more repertoire with nontumor tissue. The data were judged consistent with most tumor T cells coming from lymph node and expanding in tumor.

TCRdb called the multiplex PCR reads again in MiXCR, with one record for every CDR3 protein. Of tens of thousands of distinct CDR3 sequences detected, about 21% appear once; the ten largest clones hold less than 3%. Samples came from axillary lymph nodes draining the breast cancer. Germline values: CDR1 MNHEY, CDR2 SVGAGI. CDR3 length: 13 amino acids. The V end lost 5 bases, the J end lost 5 bases, and 10 bases lay between the germline ends. Many counts were recorded for this clonotype. Its cognate antigen is unknown. The J gene is TRBJ1-5, the V gene TRBV6-5; D gene ambiguous. Material: axillary lymph node tissue. The TCR comes from a female donor with breast cancer. Some clones in this sample may be carry-over from other donors' samples. CDR3 coding DNA: TGTGCCAGCAGTAGACGGAGCGATCAGCCCCAGCATTTT. It translates to CASSRRSDQPQHF.